The 10 T cell receptor beta chains listed next were all sequenced from one sample in a study of blood T cell repertoires in COVID-19. Clones were read by immunoSEQ multiplex PCR, and TCRdb kept only the in-frame ones, dropping some. The data contain 250,000 or so clones, around 90% of them singletons. What was sequenced was peripheral blood. These receptors all come from a woman aged 55-69 years with COVID-19, enrolled during active disease.

J is TRBJ1-1 and V is TRBV7-9; D gene unclear. Trimming took off 4 bases at V and 1 base at J, with 7 bases between the two ends. Germline V gives CDR1 SEHNR, CDR2 FQNEAQ (reference sequence). This CDR3 has 13 residues. The CDR3 DNA is TGTGCCAGCAGCTCCAACACGAACACTGAAGCTTTCTTT. It codes for CASSSNTNTEAFF.

The chain's CDR3 is CASSQVQISYNSPLHF. DNA for the CDR3: TGTGCCAGCAGCCAAGTACAGATAAGCTATAATTCACCCCTCCACTTT. V gene TRBV14 combines with J gene TRBJ1-6; D ambiguous. The CDR3 contains 16 residues. V dropped 1 base and J dropped 3 bases, with 10 bases sitting between them. Germline CDR1 is SGHDN and CDR2 is FVKESK.

This chain joins TRBV5-4 and TRBJ2-1; TRBD2 matches at 11 bases. The CDR3 has 15 amino acids. Germline CDR1 and CDR2: SGHNT and YYREEE (reference sequence). With 1 base clipped from V and 9 bases from J, the junction kept 6 bases outside the gene matches. The CDR3 coding sequence is TGTGCCAGCAGCTTGCCTAGCGGGGGGAGGCGTGAGCAGTTCTTC. Encoded protein: CASSLPSGGRREQFF.

The gene calls are TRBV5-5 and TRBJ1-5, with TRBD1 as a possible D gene (6 bases). Per germline, CDR1 SGHKS and CDR2 YYEKEE (reference sequence). This CDR3 comprises 16 residues. V shed 2 bases and J shed 0 bases, with 12 bases lying between them. The CDR3 nucleotides read TGTGCCAGCAGCTTAGGTACAGGGACTAGCAATCAGCCCCAGCATTTT. It is translated as CASSLGTGTSNQPQHF.

This clone turned up a few times. The V and J genes are TRBV5-6 and TRBJ1-2, with D uncertain. CDR3 length: 14 amino acids. Germline CDR1 is SGHDT and CDR2 is YYEEEE. Trimming took off 0 bases at V and 5 bases at J, with 11 bases between the two ends. The CDR3 sequence is CASSLAAWRYGYTF. In DNA, the CDR3 is TGTGCCAGCAGCTTGGCCGCTTGGAGGTATGGCTACACCTTC.

CDR3 residues: CASSTRTGGTGNTIYF. Here the CDR3 DNA reads TGTGCCAGCAGCACCCGGACAGGGGGCACTGGAAACACCATATATTTT. This chain joins TRBV7-2 and TRBJ1-3, with 11 bases fitting TRBD1. Looked up from germline, CDR1 is SGHTA and CDR2 is FQGNSA. The CDR3 length is 16 residues. V shed 5 bases and J 2 bases; nucleotides not matched to a gene: 5.

The rearrangement uses TRBV5-1 and TRBJ2-1; 7 positions agree with TRBD2. V was clipped by 0 bases and J by 7 bases; unmatched bases: 10. CDR3 length: 16 amino acids. The germline V gene encodes CDR1 SGHRS and CDR2 YFSETQ. In DNA, the CDR3 is TGCGCCAGCAGCTTGGCCGGAGCGGGGATAAGAAATGAGCAGTTCTTC. It specifies CASSLAGAGIRNEQFF. Full variable domain (outside the CDR3, taken from reference TRBV5-1 and TRBJ2-1): KAGVTQTPRYLIKTRGQQVTLSCSPISGHRSVSWYQQTPGQGLQFLFEYFSETQRNKGNFPGRFSGRQFSNSRSEMNVSTLELGDSALYLCASSLAGAGIRNEQFFGPGTRLTVL.

CDR3 nucleotide sequence: TGTGCCAGTAGTATAAGGCAGAAGGGGGATTCACCCCTCCACTTT. Translating gives CASSIRQKGDSPLHF. The J gene is TRBJ1-6, the V gene TRBV19; TRBD1 is a possible D gene (6 bases). The CDR3 is made up of 15 amino acids. V shed 2 bases and J shed 8 bases, with 13 bases lying between them. In germline, CDR1 is LNHDA, CDR2 SQIVND (reference sequence).

The gene calls are TRBV4-2 and TRBJ1-5, with 10 bases fitting TRBD1. The CDR3 totals 15 residues. V trimming: 0 bases; J trimming: 5 bases; junction bases outside the gene matches: 1. CDR1 and CDR2 (germline): LGHNA, YNFKEQ. The CDR3 sequence: CASSQDGQGDQPQHF. The CDR3 coding sequence is TGTGCCAGCAGCCAAGATGGACAGGGGGATCAGCCCCAGCATTTT.

The chain links TRBV18 to TRBJ2-7, with TRBD2 matching 9 bases. This CDR3 is 14 amino acids long. V was pared by 5 bases and J by 6 bases, with 8 bases of the junction left unmatched. Germline V lookup: CDR1 KGHSH, CDR2 LQKENI. In DNA, the CDR3 is TGTGCCAGCTCAACCGGGACTAGCCCTTCCGAGCAGTACTTC. It yields the protein CASSTGTSPSEQYF. The entire variable domain, with the rest obtained from reference TRBV18 and TRBJ2-7, is as follows: NAGVMQNPRHLVRRRGQEARLRCSPMKGHSHVYWYRQLPEEGLKFMVYLQKENIIDESGMPKERFSAEFPKEGPSILRIQQVVRGDSAAYFCASSTGTSPSEQYFGPGTRLTVT.